Below, 20 T cell receptor beta chains from the same sample are listed, as sequenced in a study of blood T cells in healthy people across ages. A second PCR of about 6 to 11 cycles used a sample-barcoded 5' primer and a J-beta primer mix. Using its own MiXCR run on the 5' RACE reads, TCRdb lists one record per CDR3 protein. The sample includes some 1.5 million distinct CDR3 sequences, around 40% of them seen just once. The sequenced material came from blood. The source is a woman between 18 and 30 years old in good health.

This clonotype came up a few times. V usage is TRBV20-1 and J usage is TRBJ1-2; a possible D gene is TRBD1 (5 bases). Trimming left V 4 bases short and J 5 bases short, with 14 bases between. Germline CDR1 reads DFQATT; CDR2 reads SNEGSKA (reference sequence). This CDR3 spans 13 amino acids. DNA of the CDR3: TGCAGTGCTATGGGCAGGGATAGATATGGCTACACCTTC. It is translated as CSAMGRDRYGYTF.

This clonotype was found many times. CDR3 sequence: CASSFRTGGTDTQYF. The DNA of the CDR3 is TGTGCCAGCAGTTTTCGGACAGGGGGCACAGATACGCAGTATTTT. This rearrangement joins TRBV12-3 or TRBV12-4 to TRBJ2-3, with 9 bases lining up with TRBD1. The CDR3 has 15 residues. The J segment lost 1 base and the V segment lost 3 bases, leaving 2 bases of the junction unmatched.

This clonotype was seen more than once but under ten times. This chain connects TRBV18 to TRBJ2-5; 9 bases align to TRBD1. The DNA end lines up better with TRBJ2-7; the J call may be wrong. CDR1 and CDR2 from the germline V gene are KGHSH and LQKENI. The CDR3 loop spans 14 amino acids. The CDR3 spells CASSGTGLIDEQYF. The CDR3 bases are TGTGCCAGCTCCGGGACAGGGCTGATAGACGAGCAGTACTTC.

The chain recombines TRBV7-3 with TRBJ2-5, with 7 bases aligning to TRBD2. V was clipped by 5 bases and J by 11 bases; unmatched bases: 14. The V gene's germline CDR1 is SGHTA and CDR2 FQGTGA. The CDR3 has 14 amino acids. CDR3 coding DNA: TGTGCCAGCAGCCAAAAGCGGGAAGGGGCTGAGCAGTACTTC. Protein product: CASSQKREGAEQYF.

The chain is built from TRBV4-3 and TRBJ2-7, with D uncertain. The ends were cut back, 0 bases at V and 2 bases at J, with 8 bases in the middle. The germline gives CDR1 LGHNA, CDR2 YSLEER. The CDR3 length is 14 residues. CDR3 nucleotide sequence: TGCGCCAGCAGCCAAGATCGGAGAGCCTACGAGCAGTACTTC. Protein product: CASSQDRRAYEQYF.

V gene TRBV7-2 combines with J gene TRBJ2-7; the D gene is possibly TRBD2 (5 bases). Trimming pared 10 bases from V and 2 bases from J, leaving 18 bases between. Germline V gives CDR1 SGHTA, CDR2 FQGNSA. This CDR3 has 14 amino acids. As DNA, the CDR3 is TGTGCCACTAGCTTCTCCAGTTCCCCCTACGAGCAGTACTTC. Its protein is CATSFSSSPYEQYF.

This clonotype was recorded only once. The J gene is TRBJ1-3, the V gene TRBV5-1; no clear D gene. CDR1 and CDR2 from the germline V gene are SGHRS and YFSETQ. Trimming removed 6 bases from V and 0 bases from J, with 10 bases in between. The CDR3 is 14 amino acids. In nucleotides, the CDR3 is TGCGCCAGCAAGTTTGGGCCCTCTGGAAACACCATATATTTT. This translates into CASKFGPSGNTIYF. Full variable domain (rest looked up from reference TRBV5-1 and TRBJ1-3): KAGVTQTPRYLIKTRGQQVTLSCSPISGHRSVSWYQQTPGQGLQFLFEYFSETQRNKGNFPGRFSGRQFSNSRSEMNVSTLELGDSALYLCASKFGPSGNTIYFGEGSWLTVV.

J is TRBJ2-3 and V is TRBV4-3; TRBD1 matches at 7 bases. CDR1 and CDR2 (germline): LGHNA, YSLEER. V lost 2 bases, J lost 5 bases, and 4 bases stayed unmatched. This CDR3 is built from 14 residues. CDR3 protein: CASSQRQGIDTQYF. CDR3 in DNA: TGCGCCAGCAGCCAAAGACAGGGTATAGATACGCAGTATTTT.

This clonotype was detected only a few times. The chain carries TRBV4-1 and TRBJ2-5; 7 nucleotides agree with TRBD2. The CDR3 contains 15 residues. The trim removed 4 bases at V and 5 bases at J, leaving 10 bases unmatched. Germline CDR1 reads MGHRA; CDR2 reads YSYEKL. In DNA form, the CDR3 reads TGCGCCAGCAGCCCAATGAGCGGGGACTTCGAGACCCAGTACTTC. Translating it yields CASSPMSGDFETQYF.

CDR3 in DNA: TGTGCCAGCAGCGTAGGGGGGAGTAACTCCTACGAGCAGTACTTC. Translated: CASSVGGSNSYEQYF. The rearrangement uses TRBV9 and TRBJ2-7; D possibly matches TRBD1 or TRBD2 (5 bases each). V gave up 0 bases and J gave up 0 bases, with 10 bases separating them. The CDR3 loop spans 15 amino acids. CDR1 is SGDLS, CDR2 YYNGEE, per germline. The full variable domain, with the rest looked up from reference TRBV9 and TRBJ2-7, is DSGVTQTPKHLITATGQRVTLRCSPRSGDLSVYWYQQSLDQGLQFLIQYYNGEERAKGNILERFSAQQFPDLHSELNLSSLELGDSALYFCASSVGGSNSYEQYFGPGTRLTVT.

The V and J genes are TRBV7-9 and TRBJ2-7; D not certain. Germline V gene data show CDR1 as SEHNR and CDR2 as FQNEAQ (reference sequence). The CDR3 spans 15 residues. Trimming pared 3 bases from V and 2 bases from J, leaving 14 bases between. CDR3 bases: TGTGCCAGCAGCTTTTCAGGCCGGAGCCCCTACGAGCAGTACTTC. This codes for CASSFSGRSPYEQYF.

This clonotype was found a few times. The gene calls are TRBV6-2 or TRBV6-3 and TRBJ1-2; D gene unclear. Per the germline V gene, CDR1 is MNHEY and CDR2 is SVGEGT. The ends were cut back, 2 bases at V and 4 bases at J, with 8 bases in the middle. The CDR3 is 13 residues long. The CDR3 here is CASSYRPFYGYTF. In DNA form, the CDR3 reads TGTGCCAGCAGTTACAGGCCCTTCTATGGCTACACCTTC.

This clonotype was counted many times. This rearrangement joins TRBV4-2 to TRBJ2-3; D not resolved. There are 13 residues in the CDR3. The V and J ends lost 2 bases and 2 bases respectively, with 5 bases between them. Germline V gives CDR1 LGHNA, CDR2 YNFKEQ. The CDR3 spells CASSQQNTDTQYF. The CDR3 DNA sequence: TGTGCCAGCAGCCAACAGAACACAGATACGCAGTATTTT.

This clonotype was picked up a small number of times. The chain joins TRBV5-1 to TRBJ2-7; no definite D call. The ends were cut back, 5 bases at V and 2 bases at J, with 8 bases in the middle. Germline CDR1 SGHRS, CDR2 YFSETQ. This CDR3 is built from 12 residues. DNA of the CDR3: TGCGCCAGCAGGAGCAATCCCTACGAGCAGTACTTC. Translation gives CASRSNPYEQYF.

This clonotype was counted a single time. Germline is not matched at one junction end, which may reflect a read error. The chain employs TRBV7-2 and TRBJ1-2; 9 bases are a match to TRBD1. Germline V gives CDR1 SGHTA, CDR2 FQGNSA. The CDR3 sequence is 16 residues long. CDR3 sequence: CASSLGLQGALKGYIF. The CDR3 nucleotides read TGTGCCAGCAGCTTAGGACTACAGGGGGCCCTAAAAGGCTACATCTTC.

The chain recombines TRBV6-5 with TRBJ1-4; D unresolved. This CDR3 comprises 13 residues. The ends were cut back, 0 bases at V and 8 bases at J, with 7 bases in the middle. CDR1 and CDR2 (germline): MNHEY, SVGAGI. The CDR3 DNA follows: TGTGCCAGCAGTTACTCTGCGGGAGAAAAACTGTTTTTT. Its translation is CASSYSAGEKLFF.

This clonotype occurred a few times. This CDR3 reads CASSPPGHSTYEQYF. The CDR3 nucleotides read TGTGCCAGCAGCCCTCCGGGACACAGCACCTACGAGCAGTACTTC. The genes are TRBV7-2 and TRBJ2-7; possible D gene TRBD1, 6 bases. V lost 5 bases and J lost 2, with 16 bases in between. The CDR3 covers 15 residues. The germline CDR1 and CDR2 sequences are SGHTA and FQGNSA.

This chain connects TRBV25-1 to TRBJ2-3, with a tentative D call TRBD2 (6 bases). Germline V CDR1 and CDR2: MGHDK, SYGVNS. V was cut by 6 bases and J by 2 bases, with 18 bases left in between. CDR3 length: 16 amino acids. In DNA form, the CDR3 reads TGTGCCAGCAGCAAAGGTCGGGGGTCCCCCACAGATACGCAGTATTTT. Protein product: CASSKGRGSPTDTQYF.

V usage is TRBV28 and J usage is TRBJ2-7, with D tentatively TRBD1 (5 bases). From germline, CDR1 is MDHEN and CDR2 SYDVKM. The CDR3 sequence is 16 residues long. The V end lost 6 bases, the J end lost 4 bases, and 22 bases lay between the germline ends. As DNA, the CDR3 is TGTGCCAGCAGCTCTTTTAAACAAGGAAAGGGGTACGAGCAGTACTTC. It yields the protein CASSSFKQGKGYEQYF.

The genes are TRBV3-1 and TRBJ2-5; D is ambiguous. Germline CDR1 and CDR2: LGHDT and YNNKEL (reference sequence). The CDR3 runs to 14 residues. The germline V and J ends were trimmed by 1 base and 11 bases, with 17 bases remaining between them. The DNA for the CDR3 is TGTGCCAGCAGCCAAGCTCCCCCTGTATTGGAGCAGTACTTC. It is translated as CASSQAPPVLEQYF.